Listed below are T cell receptor beta chains from one sample, sequenced in a study of circulating CD8 cells and anti-PD-1 response in melanoma. TCRdb ran MiXCR on the reads and lists one entry per CDR3 protein. This sample yields 350 to 450 distinct CDR3 sequences, of which 7.5% to 8% are seen a single time; 50% to 80% belongs to the top ten. The specimen was CD8+ T cells from PBMCs, collected at baseline or after one month of anti-PD-1 therapy (not recorded which). Every receptor here comes from a human donor with melanoma. Each CDR3 is given with its conserved first and last residue. Each record gives: V gene, D gene, J gene, clone size, CDR3 protein, CDR3 DNA. The D gene is left open where the match is weak. Expanded clones get a size class; other rows say once, few or many, or leave the size out.

V gene: TRBV28; D gene: .; J gene: TRBJ2-2; clone size: medium-sized; CDR3 protein: CASTHLTGNTGELFF; CDR3 DNA: TGTGCCAGCACCCACTTGACAGGAAACACCGGGGAGCTGTTTTTT
V gene: TRBV20-1; D gene: .; J gene: TRBJ2-2; clone size: medium-sized; CDR3 protein: CSARDGDTGELFF; CDR3 DNA: TGCAGTGCTAGAGATGGGGACACCGGGGAGCTGTTTTTT
V gene: TRBV28; D gene: .; J gene: TRBJ1-5; clone size: medium-sized; CDR3 protein: CASSLDAVPISNQPQHF; CDR3 DNA: TGTGCCAGCAGCCTGGACGCAGTCCCGATTAGCAATCAGCCCCAGCATTTT
V gene: TRBV27; D gene: TRBD2; J gene: TRBJ2-1; clone size: medium-sized; CDR3 protein: CASLSGGGYNEQFF; CDR3 DNA: TGTGCCAGCCTATCGGGAGGGGGTTACAATGAGCAGTTCTTC
V gene: TRBV20-1; D gene: TRBD1; J gene: TRBJ1-1; clone size: medium-sized; CDR3 protein: CSVTTGTTEAFF; CDR3 DNA: TGCAGTGTAACGACAGGGACCACTGAAGCTTTCTTT
V gene: TRBV28; D gene: .; J gene: TRBJ2-1; clone size: .; CDR3 protein: CASSSYLGYNEQFF; CDR3 DNA: TGTGCCAGCAGTTCCTATTTGGGGTACAATGAGCAGTTCTTC
V gene: TRBV28; D gene: TRBD2; J gene: TRBJ2-7; clone size: large; CDR3 protein: CASKLAGTYEQYF; CDR3 DNA: TGTGCCAGCAAACTAGCGGGGACCTACGAGCAGTACTTC
V gene: TRBV19; D gene: TRBD2; J gene: TRBJ2-1; clone size: large; CDR3 protein: CASSSLAGAFEQFF; CDR3 DNA: TGTGCCAGTAGTTCGTTAGCGGGAGCGTTTGAGCAGTTCTTC
V gene: TRBV28; D gene: TRBD2; J gene: TRBJ2-7; clone size: large; CDR3 protein: CASSFLAGGSYEQYF; CDR3 DNA: TGTGCCAGCAGTTTTTTAGCGGGAGGTTCCTACGAGCAGTACTTC
V gene: TRBV28; D gene: .; J gene: TRBJ1-1; clone size: large; CDR3 protein: CASSLSAESNTEAFF; CDR3 DNA: TGTGCCAGCAGTTTATCGGCAGAGTCGAACACTGAAGCTTTCTTT
V gene: TRBV28; D gene: .; J gene: TRBJ2-3; clone size: large; CDR3 protein: CASSFQRRTDTQYF; CDR3 DNA: TGTGCCAGCAGTTTCCAGCGGAGGACAGATACGCAGTATTTT
V gene: TRBV24-1; D gene: .; J gene: TRBJ2-3; clone size: .; CDR3 protein: CATSDEGWGGNTQYF; CDR3 DNA: TGTGCCACCAGTGATGAGGGTTGGGGCGGGAATACGCAGTATTTT
V gene: TRBV28; D gene: .; J gene: TRBJ1-5; clone size: medium-sized; CDR3 protein: CASSPPRGPQHF; CDR3 DNA: TGTGCCAGCAGTCCACCTAGGGGGCCCCAGCATTTT
V gene: TRBV24-1; D gene: .; J gene: TRBJ2-5; clone size: large; CDR3 protein: CATSDLRETQYF; CDR3 DNA: TGTGCCACCAGTGATTTGCGGGAGACCCAGTACTTC
V gene: TRBV28; D gene: TRBD2; J gene: TRBJ2-1; clone size: large; CDR3 protein: CASSLPQSGSSYNEQFF; CDR3 DNA: TGTGCCAGCAGTTTACCCCAGAGCGGGAGCTCCTACAATGAGCAGTTCTTC
V gene: TRBV5-6; D gene: .; J gene: TRBJ2-7; clone size: medium-sized; CDR3 protein: CASTILEGVYEQYF; CDR3 DNA: TGTGCCAGCACCATACTAGAGGGAGTTTACGAGCAGTACTTC
V gene: TRBV20-1; D gene: TRBD2; J gene: TRBJ2-5; clone size: medium-sized; CDR3 protein: CSARSAGVSTETQYF; CDR3 DNA: TGCAGTGCTAGGTCCGCGGGAGTCAGTACGGAGACCCAGTACTTC
V gene: TRBV14; D gene: TRBD2; J gene: TRBJ2-3; clone size: medium-sized; CDR3 protein: CASSQDLAGVSTDTQYF; CDR3 DNA: TGTGCCAGCAGCCAAGATTTAGCGGGAGTTAGTACAGATACGCAGTATTTT
V gene: TRBV28; D gene: .; J gene: TRBJ2-5; clone size: medium-sized; CDR3 protein: CASSDPTERGQETQYF; CDR3 DNA: TGTGCCAGCAGTGACCCCACGGAAAGGGGCCAAGAGACCCAGTACTTC
V gene: TRBV7-3; D gene: .; J gene: TRBJ2-3; clone size: medium-sized; CDR3 protein: CASSRLAKGTDTQYF; CDR3 DNA: TGTGCCAGCAGCCGGCTAGCGAAGGGCACAGATACGCAGTATTTT
V gene: TRBV28; D gene: .; J gene: TRBJ2-2; clone size: large; CDR3 protein: CASSAWAAPNTGELFF; CDR3 DNA: TGTGCCAGCAGCGCTTGGGCGGCCCCGAACACCGGGGAGCTGTTTTTT
V gene: TRBV28; D gene: TRBD2; J gene: TRBJ2-5; clone size: large; CDR3 protein: CASSTPRLAGVPVRETQYF; CDR3 DNA: TGTGCCAGCAGTACCCCTCGACTAGCGGGAGTTCCCGTACGGGAGACCCAGTACTTC
V gene: TRBV23-1; D gene: TRBD2; J gene: TRBJ2-1; clone size: medium-sized; CDR3 protein: CASSQGGDLTHEQFF; CDR3 DNA: TGCGCCAGCAGTCAAGGGGGGGACCTTACCCATGAGCAGTTCTTC
V gene: TRBV20-1; D gene: .; J gene: TRBJ2-7; clone size: medium-sized; CDR3 protein: CSARGVRGNSYEQYF; CDR3 DNA: TGCAGTGCTAGAGGGGTCAGGGGAAACTCCTACGAGCAGTACTTC
V gene: TRBV27; D gene: .; J gene: TRBJ2-7; clone size: few; CDR3 protein: CASSLMGLGGGYEQYF; CDR3 DNA: TGTGCCAGCAGTTTGATGGGCTTGGGAGGGGGGTACGAGCAGTACTTC
V gene: TRBV24-1; D gene: TRBD2; J gene: TRBJ2-3; clone size: medium-sized; CDR3 protein: CATSAGTSDTDTQYF; CDR3 DNA: TGTGCCACCAGTGCCGGGACTAGCGACACAGATACGCAGTATTTT
V gene: TRBV20-1; D gene: .; J gene: TRBJ2-1; clone size: medium-sized; CDR3 protein: CSAGPLTRPYNEQFF; CDR3 DNA: TGCAGTGCTGGACCCTTGACTAGACCCTACAATGAGCAGTTCTTC
V gene: TRBV28; D gene: .; J gene: TRBJ1-6; clone size: medium-sized; CDR3 protein: CASCCAAGADSSYNSPLHF; CDR3 DNA: TGTGCCAGCTGTTGTGCAGCGGGGGCAGACAGCTCCTATAATTCACCCCTCCACTTT
V gene: TRBV20-1; D gene: TRBD2; J gene: TRBJ2-3; clone size: large; CDR3 protein: CSARPPGLAGGTTSTDTQYF; CDR3 DNA: TGCAGTGCTAGACCCCCTGGACTAGCGGGAGGTACCACTAGCACAGATACGCAGTATTTT
V gene: TRBV6-2/TRBV6-3; D gene: .; J gene: TRBJ2-7; clone size: medium-sized; CDR3 protein: CASSLLGNPYEQYF; CDR3 DNA: TGTGCCAGCAGTTTACTGGGGAATCCCTACGAGCAGTACTTC
V gene: TRBV29-1; D gene: TRBD2; J gene: TRBJ2-2; clone size: .; CDR3 protein: CSVTSGRGTGELFF; CDR3 DNA: TGCAGCGTCACTAGCGGGAGGGGCACCGGGGAGCTGTTTTTT
V gene: TRBV20-1; D gene: .; J gene: TRBJ2-7; clone size: large; CDR3 protein: CSARNVARGYEQYF; CDR3 DNA: TGCAGTGCTCGCAATGTAGCAAGAGGGTACGAGCAGTACTTC
V gene: TRBV25-1; D gene: .; J gene: TRBJ2-7; clone size: medium-sized; CDR3 protein: CASSEAGTASSYEQYF; CDR3 DNA: TGTGCCAGCAGTGAAGCCGGGACCGCGAGCTCCTACGAGCAGTACTTC
V gene: TRBV20-1; D gene: .; J gene: TRBJ1-3; clone size: medium-sized; CDR3 protein: CSARDGHRSGNTIYF; CDR3 DNA: TGCAGTGCCCGGGACGGTCACCGATCTGGAAACACCATATATTTT
V gene: TRBV7-8; D gene: TRBD1; J gene: TRBJ1-5; clone size: medium-sized; CDR3 protein: CASSPSDRDNQPQHF; CDR3 DNA: TGTGCCAGCAGCCCCTCGGACAGGGATAATCAGCCCCAGCATTTT
V gene: TRBV27; D gene: TRBD2; J gene: TRBJ2-5; clone size: large; CDR3 protein: CASSLGLAWETQYF; CDR3 DNA: TGTGCCAGCAGTTTAGGACTAGCATGGGAGACCCAGTACTTC
V gene: TRBV7-3; D gene: TRBD2; J gene: TRBJ2-3; clone size: hyperexpanded; CDR3 protein: CASSRLALSADTQYF; CDR3 DNA: TGTGCCAGCAGCCGACTAGCGCTTTCAGCAGATACGCAGTATTTT
V gene: TRBV7-3; D gene: .; J gene: TRBJ2-1; clone size: few; CDR3 protein: CASSSSGGGGDEQFF; CDR3 DNA: TGTGCCAGCAGCTCATCCGGAGGAGGGGGGGATGAGCAGTTCTTC
V gene: TRBV29-1; D gene: .; J gene: TRBJ2-5; clone size: medium-sized; CDR3 protein: CSVEGVNPLGGLDWETQYF; CDR3 DNA: TGCAGCGTTGAAGGGGTGAACCCGCTAGGCGGGTTGGATTGGGAGACCCAGTACTTC
V gene: TRBV28; D gene: TRBD1; J gene: TRBJ2-2; clone size: large; CDR3 protein: CASSSKVNRGETGELFF; CDR3 DNA: TGTGCCAGCAGCTCCAAAGTAAACAGGGGAGAAACCGGGGAGCTGTTTTTT
V gene: TRBV2; D gene: TRBD2; J gene: TRBJ2-1; clone size: medium-sized; CDR3 protein: CASSEGSGGLIVYNEQFF; CDR3 DNA: TGTGCCAGCAGTGAAGGTTCGGGGGGGCTAATAGTCTACAATGAGCAGTTCTTC
V gene: TRBV7-8; D gene: .; J gene: TRBJ2-1; clone size: medium-sized; CDR3 protein: CASSFGGRNEQFF; CDR3 DNA: TGTGCCAGCAGCTTCGGGGGGCGAAATGAGCAGTTCTTC